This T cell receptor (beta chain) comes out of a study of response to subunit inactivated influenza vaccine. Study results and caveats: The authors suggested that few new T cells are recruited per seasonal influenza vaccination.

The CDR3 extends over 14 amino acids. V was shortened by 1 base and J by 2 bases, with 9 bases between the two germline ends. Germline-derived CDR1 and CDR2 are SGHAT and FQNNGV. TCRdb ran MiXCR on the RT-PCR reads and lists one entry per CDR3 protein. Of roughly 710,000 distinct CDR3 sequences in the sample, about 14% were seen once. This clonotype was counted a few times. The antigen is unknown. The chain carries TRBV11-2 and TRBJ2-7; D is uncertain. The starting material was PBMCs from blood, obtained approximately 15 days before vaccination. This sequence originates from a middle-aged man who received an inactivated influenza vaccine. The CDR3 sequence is CASSLVSQTYEQYF. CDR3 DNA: TGTGCCAGCAGCTTAGTCTCACAGACCTACGAGCAGTACTTC.